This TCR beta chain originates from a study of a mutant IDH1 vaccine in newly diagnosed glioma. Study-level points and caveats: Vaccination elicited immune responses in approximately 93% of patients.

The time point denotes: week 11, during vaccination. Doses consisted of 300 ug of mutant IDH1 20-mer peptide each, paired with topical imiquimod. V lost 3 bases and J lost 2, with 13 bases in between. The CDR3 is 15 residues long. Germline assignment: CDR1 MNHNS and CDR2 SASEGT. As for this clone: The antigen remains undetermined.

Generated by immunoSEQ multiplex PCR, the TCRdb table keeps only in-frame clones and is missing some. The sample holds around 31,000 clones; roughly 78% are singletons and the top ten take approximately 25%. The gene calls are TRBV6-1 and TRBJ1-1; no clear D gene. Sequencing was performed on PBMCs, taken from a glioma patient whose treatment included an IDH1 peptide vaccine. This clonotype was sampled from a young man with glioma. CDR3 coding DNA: TGTGCCAGCAGTGATATCAGACACCCAAACACTGAAGCTTTCTTT. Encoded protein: CASSDIRHPNTEAFF.